This TCR beta chain came from a study of blood T cell repertoires in COVID-19. The CDR3 covers 15 residues. Measured with immunoSEQ multiplex PCR; TCRdb has only the in-frame clones, and not every one. The data hold under 300,000 clones, with roughly 77% observed a single time. The source is a woman of 80 years or more with acute or convalescent COVID-19. The specimen sequenced was peripheral blood. The J gene is TRBJ2-5, the V gene TRBV21-1; TRBD2 was called by the table and not checked on the DNA. TRBV21-1 is described as a pseudogene. The CDR3 sequence: CASNRSGGTQETQYF. CDR3 coding DNA: TGTGCCAGCAACCGTAGCGGGGGGACCCAAGAGACCCAGTACTTC.